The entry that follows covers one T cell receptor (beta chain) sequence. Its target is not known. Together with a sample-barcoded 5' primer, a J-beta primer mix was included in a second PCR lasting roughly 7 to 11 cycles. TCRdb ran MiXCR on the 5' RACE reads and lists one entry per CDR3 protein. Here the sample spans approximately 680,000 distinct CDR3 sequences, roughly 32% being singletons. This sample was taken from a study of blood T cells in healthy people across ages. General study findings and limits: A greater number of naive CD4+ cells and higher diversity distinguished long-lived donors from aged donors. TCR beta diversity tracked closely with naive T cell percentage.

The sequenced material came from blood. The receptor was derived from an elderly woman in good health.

The CDR3 spells CASSLIAGTDTQYF. The DNA for the CDR3 is TGTGCCAGCAGCCTCATAGCGGGAACAGATACGCAGTATTTT. The gene calls are TRBV7-2 and TRBJ2-3; 8 positions match TRBD2. In germline, CDR1 is SGHTA, CDR2 FQGNSA. The CDR3 has 14 residues. J lost 3 bases, V lost 5 bases, and 4 bases had no gene match.